Listed below are T cell receptor beta chains from one sample, sequenced in a study of PD-L1 blockade in urothelial cancer. Clones were read by immunoSEQ multiplex PCR, and TCRdb kept only the in-frame ones, dropping some. Of some 100,000 clones in the sample, about 90% were seen once. Specimen: PBMCs, collected around atezolizumab (anti-PD-L1) treatment. The receptors here all came from a woman at least 80 years old with urothelial cancer. The CDR3 runs from the conserved cysteine through the conserved F or W. Not every row has a clone size; where given, it reads once, few, many or a size class.

J gene: TRBJ2-2; V gene: TRBV19; clone size: -; CDR3 protein: CASSRNTGELFF
J gene: TRBJ2-1; V gene: TRBV5-1; clone size: -; CDR3 protein: CASSLAPPGQGAYNEQFF
J gene: TRBJ2-7; V gene: TRBV4-2; clone size: -; CDR3 protein: CASSQDLGQASYEQYF
J gene: TRBJ2-1; V gene: TRBV28; clone size: once; CDR3 protein: CASSTFSVRNEQFF
J gene: TRBJ1-2; V gene: TRBV12-5; clone size: -; CDR3 protein: CASGSDRGSYGYTF
J gene: TRBJ1-5; V gene: TRBV5-1; clone size: -; CDR3 protein: CASSLDSVQPQHF
J gene: TRBJ2-3; V gene: TRBV5-1; clone size: -; CDR3 protein: CASSLAGQGSDTQYF
J gene: TRBJ2-1; V gene: TRBV9; clone size: -; CDR3 protein: CASSVEFGQGVVTPRSYNEQFF
J gene: TRBJ2-1; V gene: TRBV6-1; clone size: -; CDR3 protein: CASSTGQALNEQFF
J gene: TRBJ2-7; V gene: TRBV7-2; clone size: -; CDR3 protein: CASSLGLGGSREQYF
J gene: TRBJ1-1; V gene: TRBV6-1; clone size: -; CDR3 protein: CASSADRGDTEAFF
J gene: TRBJ2-7; V gene: TRBV6-5; clone size: -; CDR3 protein: CASRSQGGEFKQYF
J gene: TRBJ1-1; V gene: TRBV20-1; clone size: few; CDR3 protein: CSARGRVGTFF
J gene: TRBJ1-3; V gene: TRBV9; clone size: -; CDR3 protein: CASSTGHLSGNTIYF
J gene: TRBJ2-5; V gene: TRBV14; clone size: -; CDR3 protein: CASSYGLQETQYF
J gene: TRBJ2-5; V gene: TRBV6-1; clone size: -; CDR3 protein: CASSERGTGSETQYF
J gene: TRBJ1-1; V gene: TRBV14; clone size: few; CDR3 protein: CASNLQGGPLGTEAFF
J gene: TRBJ2-7; V gene: TRBV27; clone size: -; CDR3 protein: CASSPAGQGSYEQYF
J gene: TRBJ2-1; V gene: TRBV5-1; clone size: -; CDR3 protein: CASSLDLGSEQFF
J gene: TRBJ1-1; V gene: TRBV27; clone size: -; CDR3 protein: CASSFWGRGETEAFF
J gene: TRBJ2-2; V gene: TRBV19; clone size: -; CDR3 protein: CASSMPGFAGELFF
J gene: TRBJ1-1; V gene: TRBV30; clone size: once; CDR3 protein: CAWSPKNPGGAEAFF
J gene: TRBJ2-2; V gene: TRBV12-5; clone size: -; CDR3 protein: CASGFGGGSTGELFF
J gene: TRBJ1-1; V gene: TRBV29-1; clone size: -; CDR3 protein: CTTHGTGVLMNTEAFF
J gene: TRBJ2-1; V gene: TRBV11-3; clone size: -; CDR3 protein: CASSSQGNRPYDEQFF
J gene: TRBJ2-2; V gene: TRBV2; clone size: -; CDR3 protein: CASSRSFGTGELFF
J gene: TRBJ2-7; V gene: TRBV7-9; clone size: -; CDR3 protein: CASSPVGGFEQYF
J gene: TRBJ1-5; V gene: TRBV19; clone size: -; CDR3 protein: CASTRPGTGNNQPQHF
J gene: TRBJ2-3; V gene: TRBV9; clone size: -; CDR3 protein: CASSLSGSRGRTDTQYF
J gene: TRBJ1-2; V gene: TRBV7-8; clone size: -; CDR3 protein: CASSSRAGQGGANYGYTF
J gene: TRBJ2-3; V gene: TRBV6-5; clone size: -; CDR3 protein: CASSRTISTDTQYF
J gene: TRBJ1-1; V gene: TRBV21-1; clone size: -; CDR3 protein: CARQGATEAFF
J gene: TRBJ2-1; V gene: TRBV5-1; clone size: -; CDR3 protein: CASSLDRGDDEQFF
J gene: TRBJ2-5; V gene: TRBV18; clone size: -; CDR3 protein: CASSPASGETQYF
J gene: TRBJ2-1; V gene: TRBV7-9; clone size: -; CDR3 protein: CASSSLAGAYNEQFF
J gene: TRBJ1-2; V gene: TRBV5-8; clone size: -; CDR3 protein: CASIRDSLRF
J gene: TRBJ1-2; V gene: TRBV7-2; clone size: -; CDR3 protein: CASSHTGANYGYTF
J gene: TRBJ1-2; V gene: TRBV6-1; clone size: -; CDR3 protein: CASSEAHGQGGGYTF
J gene: TRBJ1-2; V gene: TRBV5-1; clone size: -; CDR3 protein: CASSLEGGLYGYTF
J gene: TRBJ1-3; V gene: TRBV7-9; clone size: -; CDR3 protein: CASSPQATGIGNTIYF
J gene: TRBJ1-1; V gene: TRBV28; clone size: -; CDR3 protein: CASSQRQGEAFF
J gene: TRBJ2-2; V gene: TRBV9; clone size: -; CDR3 protein: CASSTSGRTGELFF
J gene: TRBJ1-1; V gene: TRBV6-1; clone size: -; CDR3 protein: CASRETGGAEAFF
J gene: TRBJ2-2; V gene: TRBV2; clone size: -; CDR3 protein: CASQSGSRNTGELFF
J gene: TRBJ2-5; V gene: TRBV5-5; clone size: -; CDR3 protein: CASSLRTSGRVWQETQYF
J gene: TRBJ1-2; V gene: TRBV2; clone size: -; CDR3 protein: CASREYRDPLQVGGYTF
J gene: TRBJ1-3; V gene: TRBV15; clone size: -; CDR3 protein: CATSRGSAGNTIYF
J gene: TRBJ2-3; V gene: TRBV5-1; clone size: once; CDR3 protein: CASSLWAGGLADTQYF
J gene: TRBJ2-1; V gene: TRBV9; clone size: -; CDR3 protein: CASSVDGSSNEQFF
J gene: TRBJ2-5; V gene: TRBV7-6; clone size: once; CDR3 protein: CASSLATGEETQYF
J gene: TRBJ1-1; V gene: TRBV2; clone size: many; CDR3 protein: CASSRQGALGNTEAFF
J gene: TRBJ2-1; V gene: TRBV29-1; clone size: -; CDR3 protein: CSVGTDYNEQFF
J gene: TRBJ1-1; V gene: TRBV2; clone size: -; CDR3 protein: CASLRGRGNTEAFF